The 20 T cell receptor beta chains in this list originate from one sample, sequenced in a study of response to subunit inactivated influenza vaccine. TCRdb itself ran the RT-PCR reads through MiXCR, one entry per CDR3 protein. The table includes about 520,000 distinct CDR3 sequences, about 25% detected once. This specimen consisted of CD4+ T cells sorted from PBMCs, obtained roughly 5 days after vaccination. These receptors were collected from a man aged 50 to 60 who received an inactivated influenza vaccine.

The chain combines TRBV12-3 or TRBV12-4 with TRBJ2-2; 14 bases align to TRBD2. The CDR3 extends over 16 amino acids. V lost 7 bases to trimming and J lost 7 bases; unmatched junction nucleotides: 8. CDR3 bases: TGTGCCAGCAATTGGGGACTAGCGGGAGCAGGCGGGGAGCTGTTTTTT. Protein product: CASNWGLAGAGGELFF.

The genes are TRBV7-9 and TRBJ2-1; 7 nucleotides line up with TRBD2. CDR1 is SEHNR, CDR2 FQNEAQ, per germline (reference sequence). The V segment lost 5 bases and the J segment 7 bases; nucleotides outside the gene matches: 5. This CDR3 comprises 13 residues. CDR3 sequence reads: CASSGTTRNEQFF. The DNA of the CDR3 is TGTGCCAGCAGCGGGACTACTAGAAATGAGCAGTTCTTC.

This clonotype was seen only a few times. The V and J genes are TRBV20-1 and TRBJ2-7, with D perhaps TRBD2 (5 bases). V lost 0 bases, J lost 7 bases, and 13 bases lay in between. This CDR3 is built from 13 residues. Germline assignment: CDR1 DFQATT and CDR2 SNEGSKA (reference sequence). The CDR3 region has the DNA TGCAGTGCTAGAGAAACTAGAGACGGGGAGCAGTACTTC. Amino acid sequence: CSARETRDGEQYF.

This clonotype came up a few times. This chain connects TRBV20-1 to TRBJ2-3; TRBD2 matches 7 bases. CDR1 DFQATT and CDR2 SNEGSKA come from the germline V gene (reference sequence). The CDR3 extends over 15 amino acids. Losses at the gene ends were 6 bases for V and 3 bases for J; bases not matched to a gene: 12. The CDR3 DNA follows: TGCAGTGCAACGCCATGGACTAGTCGAACAGATACGCAGTATTTT. Translation gives CSATPWTSRTDTQYF.

The sample holds a few counts of this clonotype. V and J are TRBV10-3 and TRBJ1-2; no clear D gene. The CDR3 spans 13 residues. Deletions cut 5 bases from V and 2 bases from J, with 9 bases between. The germline V gene encodes CDR1 ENHRY and CDR2 SYGVKD. DNA of the CDR3: TGTGCCATCAGTACCTCTCCGAACTATGGCTACACCTTC. Its protein product is CAISTSPNYGYTF.

The CDR3 is CSARKGAEGYTF. In nucleotides, the CDR3 is TGCAGTGCCAGGAAGGGGGCGGAGGGCTACACCTTC. The V and J genes are TRBV20-1 and TRBJ1-2, with TRBD1 matching over 7 bases. Germline V gene data show CDR1 as DFQATT and CDR2 as SNEGSKA (reference sequence). V shed 6 bases, J shed 8 bases, and the junction held 9 bases outside the gene matches. The CDR3 extends over 12 amino acids.

This clonotype was found many times. CDR3 in amino acids: CASSYSRLTGGNDSPLHF. CDR3 DNA sequence: TGTGCCAGCAGTTACTCAAGATTGACAGGGGGTAATGATTCACCCCTCCACTTT. J is TRBJ1-6 and V is TRBV6-5; 9 bases match TRBD1. V lost 0 bases and J lost 8; bases outside the gene matches: 11. The CDR3 runs 18 residues. In germline, CDR1 is MNHEY, CDR2 SVGAGI.

This clonotype showed up just a few times. The rearrangement links TRBV6-5 to TRBJ2-5; no definite D call. This CDR3 is 13 amino acids long. V was clipped by 0 bases and J by 5 bases, with 7 bases between them. Looked up from germline, CDR1 is MNHEY and CDR2 is SVGAGI. This CDR3 is CASSYSRIETQYF. The CDR3 region has the DNA TGTGCCAGCAGTTACTCGAGGATCGAGACCCAGTACTTC.

This clonotype was counted between two and nine times. The V and J genes are TRBV28 and TRBJ1-1; unclear D gene. The CDR3 has 11 amino acids. Germline-derived CDR1 and CDR2 are MDHEN and SYDVKM. CDR3 coding DNA: TGTGCGCTTTTCCGGAACACTGAAGCTTTCTTT. This gives the protein CALFRNTEAFF.

This clonotype was found a few times. This rearrangement joins TRBV20-1 to TRBJ2-5, with no clear D. The CDR3 extends over 15 amino acids. Trimming stripped 0 bases from V and 2 bases from J, with 13 bases between. Germline assignment: CDR1 DFQATT and CDR2 SNEGSKA (reference sequence). The DNA for the CDR3 is TGCAGTGCTAGAGATGATTGGCTCATTCAAGAGACCCAGTACTTC. Protein product: CSARDDWLIQETQYF.

CDR3 amino acids: CASSYLVGQPLKNTGELFF. Here the CDR3 DNA reads TGTGCCAGCAGTTACCTGGTAGGACAGCCATTGAAAAACACCGGGGAGCTGTTTTTT. The chain links TRBV6-2 or TRBV6-3 to TRBJ2-2, with D maybe TRBD1 (6 bases). Germline V gene lookup returns CDR1 MNHEY and CDR2 SVGEGT. The CDR3 covers 19 residues. V was pared by 2 bases and J by 2 bases, with 21 bases between.

The chain employs TRBV6-5 and TRBJ2-7, with a tentative D call TRBD1 (5 bases). CDR3 length equals 15 residues. Germline values: CDR1 MNHEY, CDR2 SVGAGI. V dropped 4 bases and J dropped 3 bases, with 16 bases sitting between them. CDR3 amino acids: CASSSGSGKDYEQYF. The CDR3 DNA is TGTGCCAGCAGTTCAGGGTCAGGGAAGGACTACGAGCAGTACTTC.

The V call is TRBV7-8, the J call TRBJ2-5, with D possibly TRBD2 on 6 matching bases. The CDR3 spans 15 residues. CDR1 SGHVS and CDR2 FQNEAQ come from the germline V gene. Trimming removed 5 bases at V and 6 bases at J, with 19 bases between. The CDR3 coding sequence is TGTGCCAGCAGCGACGATGGATACGCGGGGAAGACCCAGTACTTC. It is translated as CASSDDGYAGKTQYF.

This chain connects TRBV12-3 or TRBV12-4 to TRBJ2-6; perhaps TRBD1 as D (6 bases). Between the trimmed V and J ends, which lost 3 bases and 1 base, there was a span of 13 bases. The CDR3 runs 17 residues. CDR3 region: CASSFGGRQSGANVLTF. The CDR3 DNA is TGTGCCAGCAGTTTTGGGGGCAGACAATCTGGGGCCAACGTCCTGACTTTC.

This clonotype was seen only a few times. At one end, the junction sequence differs from germline, possibly due to a read error. J is TRBJ2-1 and V is TRBV3-1; a weak D match, TRBD2 (6 bases). CDR1 is LGHDT, CDR2 YNNKEL, per germline (reference sequence). CDR3 length equals 16 residues. The CDR3 coding sequence is TGTGCCAGCAGCCAAGAACCTAGCGCCTCCCACAATGAGCAGTTCTTC. Translating gives CASSQEPSASHNEQFF.

A few counts support this clonotype. The gene calls are TRBV7-3 and TRBJ2-2, with a weak D call TRBD1 (5 bases). Trimming pared 2 bases from V and 6 bases from J, leaving 13 bases between. Germline V gene lookup returns CDR1 SGHTA and CDR2 FQGTGA. The CDR3 loop spans 15 amino acids. DNA for the CDR3: TGTGCCAGCAGCTTAGAAGGACAAATCGCCGGGGAGCTGTTTTTT. Translating gives CASSLEGQIAGELFF.

This clonotype appeared many times. This sequence joins TRBV11-2 and TRBJ2-1; no firm D call. Trimming stripped 1 base from V and 6 bases from J, with 10 bases between. This CDR3 has 14 residues. In germline, CDR1 is SGHAT, CDR2 FQNNGV. CDR3 sequence reads: CASSLAGVGNEQFF. The DNA of the CDR3 is TGTGCCAGCAGCTTAGCTGGGGTCGGCAATGAGCAGTTCTTC.

This clonotype was seen once. This chain connects TRBV20-1 to TRBJ2-7, with D possibly TRBD1 on 6 matching bases. The CDR3 extends over 12 amino acids. V was cut by 6 bases and J by 3 bases, with 12 bases left in between. Germline assignment: CDR1 DFQATT and CDR2 SNEGSKA (reference sequence). CDR3 loop: CSAGQTNYEQYF. The CDR3 bases are TGCAGTGCCGGACAGACTAACTACGAGCAGTACTTC.

The J gene is TRBJ2-7, the V gene TRBV12-3 or TRBV12-4; 7 bases match TRBD1. V dropped 3 bases and J dropped 3; count of bases not matched to a gene: 8. The length of the CDR3 is 15 residues. This CDR3 reads CASSLGRGKYYEQYF. CDR3 bases: TGTGCCAGCAGTTTGGGCAGGGGGAAATACTACGAGCAGTACTTC.

The chain is built from TRBV9 and TRBJ1-6; D unclear. Germline V gene data show CDR1 as SGDLS and CDR2 as YYNGEE. V was cut by 0 bases and J by 9 bases, with 13 bases left in between. The CDR3 length is 15 residues. In DNA, the CDR3 is TGTGCCAGCAGCGTAGATCACGGCCCCGGTTCACCCCTCCACTTT. Residues: CASSVDHGPGSPLHF. Combining the CDR3 with reference TRBV9 and TRBJ1-6 gives the whole variable domain DSGVTQTPKHLITATGQRVTLRCSPRSGDLSVYWYQQSLDQGLQFLIQYYNGEERAKGNILERFSAQQFPDLHSELNLSSLELGDSALYFCASSVDHGPGSPLHFGNGTRLTVT.